This record concerns one TCR beta chain sequence. Its antigen remains unknown. This CDR3 spans 15 amino acids. V was pared by 1 base and J by 2 bases, with 4 bases of the junction left unmatched. Germline CDR1 MGHRA, CDR2 YSYEKL. The data originate from a study of T cell responses to AZD1222 COVID-19 vaccine. Overall study findings and caveats: Clonal diversity was possibly underestimated, and the donors were mostly white British, with more females.

The method was immunoSEQ multiplex PCR; TCRdb's version includes in-frame clones alone and lacks a portion of them. The sample has 99,000 or so clones, about 88% seen once. The V call is TRBV4-1, the J call TRBJ1-2; 7 bases map to TRBD1. The source is an adult in good health. The sample was peripheral blood, taken on day 0 of AZD1222 vaccination. This CDR3 is CASSQVQDRNYGYTF. The CDR3, as DNA: TGCGCCAGCAGCCAAGTTCAGGACAGGAACTATGGCTACACCTTC.